Listed below are T cell receptor beta chains from one sample, sequenced in a study of T cell responses to AZD1222 COVID-19 vaccine. Clones were read by immunoSEQ multiplex PCR, and TCRdb kept only the in-frame ones, dropping some. The repertoire consists of approximately 170,000 clones, with around 93% occurring once and the leading ten covering 4.4%. Sequencing was performed on peripheral blood, taken on day 0 of AZD1222 vaccination. Receptors were obtained from an adult in good health. The CDR3 runs from the conserved cysteine through the conserved F or W. The D gene is left open where the match is weak. Size values are once, few and many counts, or a class for expanded clones, and some rows have none.

j_call clone_size v_call d_call cdr3_nt cdr3_aa
TRBJ1-1 NA TRBV24-1 NA TGTGCCACCAGTGATTCTGGGAAGAACACTGAAGCTTTCTTT CATSDSGKNTEAFF
TRBJ2-1 once TRBV7-3 TRBD2 TGTGCCAGCAGTAGGACTAGCGGTAACAATGAGCAGTTCTTC CASSRTSGNNEQFF
TRBJ2-5 NA TRBV5-1 NA TGCGCCAGCAGCCAAGGGGAAGAGACCCAGTACTTC CASSQGEETQYF
TRBJ2-3 NA TRBV3-1/TRBV3-2 NA TGTGCCAGCAGCCAAGGAGAGGGAATCACGCAGTATTTT CASSQGEGITQYF
TRBJ1-2 once TRBV12-3/TRBV12-4 NA TGTGCCAGCAGTCCCAGTGGGCGATATGGCTACACCTTC CASSPSGRYGYTF
TRBJ1-5 once TRBV4-2 NA TGTGCCAGCAGCCAAGTGGGGTCGGTTCAGCCCCAGCATTTT CASSQVGSVQPQHF
TRBJ2-1 NA TRBV9 NA TGTGCCAGCAGCGTCCAGGTATCCTACAATGAGCAGTTCTTC CASSVQVSYNEQFF
TRBJ2-2 once TRBV18 NA TGTGCCAGCTCACCACCGTCCTTTACCGGGGAGCTGTTTTTT CASSPPSFTGELFF
TRBJ2-2 NA TRBV19 NA TGTGCCAGTAGTATAGGTGGTTACGGCACCGGGGAGCTGTTTTTT CASSIGGYGTGELFF
TRBJ1-2 NA TRBV18 NA TGTGCCAGCTCACGACTCAGGGGAATCGATGGCTACACCTTC CASSRLRGIDGYTF
TRBJ2-7 NA TRBV11-2 TRBD2 TGTGCCAGCAGCTCAGGTCAGCGCGGGAGATTAGACGAGCAGTACTTC CASSSGQRGRLDEQYF
TRBJ2-3 once TRBV5-1 TRBD2 TGCGCCAGCAGTTCTATTAGCGGGAAGACAGATACGCAGTATTTT CASSSISGKTDTQYF
TRBJ2-7 NA TRBV7-3 NA TGTGCCAGCAGTCGCAGGGGAGGCGGGTCCTACGAGCAGTACTTC CASSRRGGGSYEQYF
TRBJ2-7 NA TRBV7-2 NA TGTGCCAGCAGCTTATCCAGGGGAGGGGCCTACGAGCAGTACTTC CASSLSRGGAYEQYF
TRBJ2-1 NA TRBV7-9 TRBD1 TGTGCCAGCAGCTCGGGGGGACAGGGCCGCTCACCGCAGTTCTTC CASSSGGQGRSPQFF
TRBJ1-4 NA TRBV2 NA TGTGCCAGCAGTGAACAGGACAGAGCCAGAGAAAAACTGTTTTTT CASSEQDRAREKLFF
TRBJ2-7 NA TRBV4-3 TRBD1 TGCGCCAGCAGCCAAGATCGGGGACAGGGGTGTTGCTACGAGCAGTACTTC CASSQDRGQGCCYEQYF
TRBJ1-2 NA TRBV7-9 NA TGTGCCAGCAGCCCAGGACAGAGCTATGGCTACACCTTC CASSPGQSYGYTF
TRBJ2-3 NA TRBV24-1 NA TGTGCCACCAGCAGGAGCGGCCCCGCAGATACGCAGTATTTT CATSRSGPADTQYF
TRBJ1-3 NA TRBV5-1 NA TGCGCCAGCAGCTCCGACATGTTTTCTGGAAACACCATATATTTT CASSSDMFSGNTIYF
TRBJ2-1 NA TRBV6-5 NA TGTGCCAGCAGTAAGGCCCCCGGGAATGAGCAGTTCTTC CASSKAPGNEQFF
TRBJ2-2 NA TRBV9 NA TGTGCCAGCGGGGGGCCCACCGGGGAGCTGTTTTTT CASGGPTGELFF
TRBJ2-1 NA TRBV28 TRBD2 TGTGCCAGCCGGGCCCTGCGACTAGCGGGAGGTGAGCAGTTCTTC CASRALRLAGGEQFF
TRBJ2-7 NA TRBV27 NA TGTGCCAGCAGTGACCAGGGGGGAGGACGCGAGCAGTACTTC CASSDQGGGREQYF
TRBJ1-2 NA TRBV19 TRBD1 TGTGCCAGTAGTAACAGGGGTGGCTACACCTTC CASSNRGGYTF